This TCR beta chain was captured by sequencing in a study of shared clonotypes between healthy human individuals. Per the original methods: In the immunoSEQ data, sequences were junction-only and lacked quality scores, so filtering differed. Profiling relied on immunoSEQ multiplex PCR, and the TCRdb table lists in-frame clones only, not all of them. V, J and clone size derive from that table, while D and trimming were established from the DNA sequence. Here the sample spans a few million clones, less than 95% being singletons. Study results and caveats: Among donors, clonotype sharing was expected to be affected by sequencing depth. The four-donor shared clonotypes exceeded non-shared clonotypes in generation probability, with non-shared ones scoring lower.

Worth noting for this clone: As yet, its antigen is unknown. Other DNA sequences in the same sample also yield this CDR3.

Germline values: CDR1 SGHAT, CDR2 FQNNGV. This CDR3 is 12 amino acids long. V was trimmed by 1 base and J by 2 bases, leaving 3 bases between them. From CD4+ cells came CD45RA+ naive and CD45RA-negative memory subsets. J is TRBJ2-7 and V is TRBV11-2; the D is unclear. This receptor was obtained from a man younger than 30 in good health. Some clones in this sample may be carry-over from other donors' samples. Sample: naive CD4+ T cells from PBMCs. The subset: CD45RA+ positively selected. The CDR3 spells CASSLGAYEQYF. CDR3 in DNA: TGTGCCAGCAGCTTAGGTGCCTACGAGCAGTACTTC.